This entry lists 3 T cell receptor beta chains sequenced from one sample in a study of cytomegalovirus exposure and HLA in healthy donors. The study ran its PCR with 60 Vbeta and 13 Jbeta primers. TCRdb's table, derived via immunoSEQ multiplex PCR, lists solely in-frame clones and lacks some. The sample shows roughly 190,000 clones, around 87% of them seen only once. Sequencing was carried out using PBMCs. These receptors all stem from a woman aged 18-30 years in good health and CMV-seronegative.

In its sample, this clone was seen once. The CDR3 spells CASTSEGGTSGGTLSYNEQFF. CDR3 DNA sequence: TGTGCCAGCACCTCCGAGGGTGGGACTAGCGGGGGTACACTTTCCTACAATGAGCAGTTCTTC. The rearrangement links TRBV9 to TRBJ2-1; 14 bases line up with TRBD2. J was trimmed by 1 base and V by 6 bases; bases with no gene match: 18. The germline V gene has CDR1 SGDLS and CDR2 YYNGEE. The CDR3 has 21 residues.

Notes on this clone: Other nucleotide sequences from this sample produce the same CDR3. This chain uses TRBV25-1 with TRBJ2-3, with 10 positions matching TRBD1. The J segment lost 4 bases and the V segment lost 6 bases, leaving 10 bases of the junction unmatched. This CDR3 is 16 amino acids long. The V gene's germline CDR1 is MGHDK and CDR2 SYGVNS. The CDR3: CASRRAGTGVADTQYF. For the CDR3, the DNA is TGTGCCAGCAGGCGAGCCGGGACAGGGGTCGCAGATACGCAGTATTTT.

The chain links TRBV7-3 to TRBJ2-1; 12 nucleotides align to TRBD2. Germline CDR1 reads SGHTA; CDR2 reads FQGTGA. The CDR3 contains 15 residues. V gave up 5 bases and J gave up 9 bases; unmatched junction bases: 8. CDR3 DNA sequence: TGTGCCAGCAGCAGAGGACTAGCGGGGTTAAGTGAGCAGTTCTTC. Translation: CASSRGLAGLSEQFF.